This record looks at one TCR beta chain sequence and its context. Assay used: immunoSEQ multiplex PCR; TCRdb lists only in-frame clones, some missing. The sample includes 150,000 to 200,000 clones, approximately 90% of them seen just once. These data come from a study of blood T cell repertoires in COVID-19. Study-wide context: There were acute and convalescent COVID-19 samples, and they came from the United States, Italy and Spain.

V lost 0 bases to trimming and J lost 8 bases; unmatched junction nucleotides: 6. The V gene's germline CDR1 is LNHNV and CDR2 YYDKDF (reference sequence). CDR3 size: 15 residues. This chain links TRBV15 with TRBJ2-3, with 9 positions matching TRBD2. The sample was peripheral blood. This TCR derives from a man in his late teens or twenties who had recovered from COVID-19. The CDR3: CATSRDGLAGSTQYF. DNA of the CDR3: TGTGCCACCAGCAGAGATGGGCTAGCGGGAAGTACGCAGTATTTT.